The 18 T cell receptor beta chains listed next were all sequenced from one sample in a study of identifying expanded T cells in peripheral blood (dated by TCRdb to about 2019). The library was built by means of the immunoSEQ multiplex PCR assay. TCRdb stores this immuneACCESS table with in-frame sequences only. Part of the clones is absent; in the studies checked, under half of the shortfall reflects unresolved V genes, and no reason is known for the rest. The sample data list 85,000 to 120,000 clones, and about 91% of these were observed just once. The ten largest account for 13% to 15% of the sample. The source material was blood. These receptors came from a person between 18 and 75 years old in good health.

This chain uses TRBV7-3 with TRBJ1-1; D uncertain. The CDR3 has 14 amino acids. From germline, CDR1 is SGHTA and CDR2 FQGTGA. Between the trimmed V and J ends, which lost 5 bases and 2 bases, there was a span of 12 bases. CDR3 sequence reads: CASSTNGDNTEAFF. Here the CDR3 DNA reads TGTGCCAGCAGCACCAACGGAGACAACACTGAAGCTTTCTTT.

The CDR3 spells CATSRATGRPEAFF. The CDR3 DNA follows: TGTGCCACCAGCAGAGCGACAGGGCGCCCTGAAGCTTTCTTT. The V and J genes are TRBV15 and TRBJ1-1; 7 bases align to TRBD1. Germline V lookup: CDR1 LNHNV, CDR2 YYDKDF (reference sequence). After removal of 1 base from V and 6 bases from J, the junction contained 5 bases not matched to a gene. CDR3 length: 14 residues.

On this clone: Mismatch with germline at one junction end may stem from a read error. The chain links TRBV6-4 to TRBJ2-7; D not resolved. Germline CDR1 reads MRHNA; CDR2 reads SNTAGT. This CDR3 is 11 amino acids long. The CDR3: CASSDFYEQYF. CDR3 DNA sequence: TGTGCCAGCAGCGACTTCTACGAGCAGTACTTC.

The chain carries TRBV5-1 and TRBJ2-1, with D perhaps TRBD2 (6 bases). Per germline, CDR1 SGHRS and CDR2 YFSETQ. V lost 4 bases to trimming and J lost 8 bases, with 10 bases between them. The CDR3 loop spans 12 amino acids. CDR3 nucleotides: TGCGCCAGCAGCACCGGGGAGGATGAGCAGTTCTTC. Translating it yields CASSTGEDEQFF.

This chain uses TRBV29-1 with TRBJ1-1; D unresolved. V was pared by 3 bases and J by 8 bases, with 13 bases between. CDR3 length: 12 residues. CDR1 is SQVTM, CDR2 ANQGSEA, per germline. CDR3 in DNA: TGCAGCGTTGATAAGGTCCGCGGAGAAGCTTTCTTT. This sequence encodes CSVDKVRGEAFF. Full variable domain (missing parts from reference TRBV29-1 and TRBJ1-1): SAVISQKPSRDICQRGTSLTIQCQVDSQVTMMFWYRQQPGQSLTLIATANQGSEATYESGFVIDKFPISRPNLTFSTLTVSNMSPEDSSIYLCSVDKVRGEAFFGQGTRLTVV.

The chain uses TRBV19 and TRBJ2-7; D remains ambiguous. The length of the CDR3 is 15 residues. Germline V gives CDR1 LNHDA, CDR2 SQIVND (reference sequence). Trimming removed 5 bases at V and 3 bases at J, with 17 bases between. The CDR3, as DNA: TGTGCCAGTAGTCCCCCGGTGGCGGAGTTCTACGAGCAGTACTTC. Its protein is CASSPPVAEFYEQYF. Based on the CDR3 plus reference TRBV19 and TRBJ2-7, the full variable domain is DGGITQSPKYLFRKEGQNVTLSCEQNLNHDAMYWYRQDPGQGLRLIYYSQIVNDFQKGDIAEGYSVSREKKESFPLTVTSAQKNPTAFYLCASSPPVAEFYEQYFGPGTRLTVT.

The sample holds one count of this clone. The CDR3 nucleotides read TGTGCCAGCAGCCTCTGGGGGCTCACAGATACGCAGTATTTT. Residues: CASSLWGLTDTQYF. V usage is TRBV7-7 and J usage is TRBJ2-3; TRBD1 might be the D (6 bases). CDR3 length: 14 residues. Trimming stripped 5 bases from V and 2 bases from J, with 11 bases between. Looked up from germline, CDR1 is SSHAT and CDR2 is FNYEAQ (reference sequence).

The chain uses TRBV29-1 and TRBJ2-3; D is perhaps TRBD1 or TRBD2 (6 bases each). V was trimmed by 6 bases and J by 2 bases, leaving 18 bases between them. CDR3 length equals 15 residues. From germline, CDR1 is SQVTM and CDR2 ANQGSEA. DNA for the CDR3: TGCAGCGTGGGGGGAGGACAGAGAAACACAGATACGCAGTATTTT. It yields the protein CSVGGGQRNTDTQYF.

This clone has a handful of counts. This chain connects TRBV5-5 to TRBJ2-7; no reliable D call. The CDR3 has 14 amino acids. Germline V lookup: CDR1 SGHKS, CDR2 YYEKEE (reference sequence). V gave up 0 bases and J gave up 3 bases, with 10 bases separating them. The chain's CDR3 is CASSLVGRSYEQYF. In nucleotides, the CDR3 is TGTGCCAGCAGCTTGGTCGGCAGGAGCTACGAGCAGTACTTC.

The sample holds a few counts of this clone. Other DNA sequences in the sample encode the same CDR3. The CDR3 sequence is CASSQEELSTDTQYF. In nucleotides, the CDR3 is TGCGCCAGCAGCCAAGAGGAGCTGAGCACAGATACGCAGTATTTT. The chain carries TRBV4-1 and TRBJ2-3; D is undetermined. Per germline, CDR1 MGHRA and CDR2 YSYEKL. This CDR3 is 15 amino acids long. Deletions cut 0 bases from V and 0 bases from J, with 7 bases between.

The V and J genes are TRBV11-2 and TRBJ2-7; D unresolved. Germline V CDR1 and CDR2: SGHAT, FQNNGV. V was shortened by 5 bases and J by 2 bases, with 4 bases between the two germline ends. The CDR3 covers 11 residues. The DNA of the CDR3 is TGTGCCAGCAGCCCCGCCTACGAGCAGTACTTC. Translated, it gives CASSPAYEQYF.

The chain uses TRBV23-1 and TRBJ2-3; D gene uncertain. TRBV23-1 is annotated as an ORF whose role is uncertain. This CDR3 spans 12 amino acids. Trimming stripped 8 bases from V and 1 base from J, with 7 bases between. The CDR3 sequence is CASETRTDTQYF. CDR3 DNA: TGCGCCAGCGAAACACGCACAGATACGCAGTATTTT.

The gene calls are TRBV11-3 and TRBJ2-1; possibly TRBD2 for D (5 bases). The germline V gene encodes CDR1 SGHNT and CDR2 YENEEA. The CDR3 has 13 amino acids. V was cut by 5 bases and J by 1 base, with 6 bases left in between. This chain's CDR3 is CASSEGSYNEQFF. In DNA form, the CDR3 reads TGTGCCAGCAGCGAGGGATCCTACAATGAGCAGTTCTTC.

This sequence joins TRBV7-3 and TRBJ1-2; D is unresolved. The CDR3 is made up of 12 amino acids. Deletions cut 5 bases from V and 8 bases from J, with 12 bases between. The germline V gene encodes CDR1 SGHTA and CDR2 FQGTGA. CDR3 nucleotide sequence: TGTGCCAGCAGCCTTTCTGGGGTAGGCTACACCTTC. This gives the protein CASSLSGVGYTF.

This clone was detected once. The J gene is TRBJ2-7, the V gene TRBV19; 8 bases agree with TRBD2. The CDR3 loop spans 15 amino acids. Germline V gene data show CDR1 as LNHDA and CDR2 as SQIVND (reference sequence). Trimming at V came to 5 bases and at J to 2 bases, leaving 8 bases not matched to a gene. CDR3 sequence (DNA): TGTGCCAGTAGTTTGCCGGGAGGGCCCGCCTACGAGCAGTACTTC. This codes for CASSLPGGPAYEQYF.

J is TRBJ1-2 and V is TRBV10-3; D is possibly TRBD1 (5 bases). The V gene lost 0 bases and the J gene lost 2 bases, with 19 bases spanning the gap. CDR1 and CDR2 (germline): ENHRY, SYGVKD. The CDR3 spans 18 residues. In DNA form, the CDR3 reads TGTGCCATCAGTGAGTCAATATCTTTGACAGCCTTAAACTATGGCTACACCTTC. The encoded protein is CAISESISLTALNYGYTF.

The count of this clone is one. V gene TRBV6-1 combines with J gene TRBJ2-1; D not certain. The ends were cut back, 2 bases at V and 9 bases at J, with 11 bases in the middle. The germline CDR1 and CDR2 sequences are MNHNS and SASEGT. The CDR3 is made up of 13 amino acids. CDR3 loop: CASSESQRPEQFF. The CDR3 DNA is TGTGCCAGCAGTGAATCACAGAGGCCTGAGCAGTTCTTC.

This clone came up a few times. The genes are TRBV11-3 and TRBJ2-1; possibly TRBD1 for D (6 bases). The CDR3 is made up of 13 amino acids. The ends were cut back, 5 bases at V and 9 bases at J, with 14 bases in the middle. Germline V lookup: CDR1 SGHNT, CDR2 YENEEA. CDR3: CASSLQGPGEQFF. The CDR3 region has the DNA TGTGCCAGCAGCCTACAGGGCCCGGGTGAGCAGTTCTTC.